The clone carrying this T cell receptor beta chain showed up just a few times. The data belong to a study of Ad26.COV2.S vaccination and SARS-CoV-2 variants. The germline V gene has CDR1 KGHSH and CDR2 LQKENI. The CDR3 runs 17 residues. Trimming stripped 4 bases from V and 1 base from J, with 14 bases between. The assay was immunoSEQ multiplex PCR, and TCRdb's table has in-frame clones only and misses some. The data contain about 400,000 clones, less than 90% of them singletons. Stated treatment: some 20 received Ad26.COV2.S at low or high dose, single or two shots; 5 received placebo; per-sample allocation not given. The study sampled participants on day 63 after the first vaccine or placebo injection.

The chain joins TRBV18 to TRBJ2-6; D unclear. The material was peripheral blood, obtained in a trial of Ad26.COV2.S vaccine versus placebo. The receptor was derived from a person aged 18-60 years who received the Ad26.COV2.S COVID-19 vaccine or a placebo. CDR3: CASSLASDLSGANVLTF. The CDR3 region has the DNA TGTGCCAGCTCACTAGCCTCTGACCTATCTGGGGCCAACGTCCTGACTTTC. The full variable domain, with the rest looked up from reference TRBV18 and TRBJ2-6, is NAGVMQNPRHLVRRRGQEARLRCSPMKGHSHVYWYRQLPEEGLKFMVYLQKENIIDESGMPKERFSAEFPKEGPSILRIQQVVRGDSAAYFCASSLASDLSGANVLTFGAGSRLTVL.